This T cell receptor (beta chain) was found in a study of blood T cell repertoires in COVID-19. Study background: The samples span acute and convalescent COVID-19 from the United States, Italy and Spain. Sources were T cells, B-cell-depleted T cells, or PBMCs; the material itself was cDNA or gDNA.

V was pared by 2 bases and J by 4 bases, with 9 bases between. This CDR3 is built from 14 residues. Germline assignment: CDR1 MDHEN and CDR2 SYDVKM. Cohorts were based on clinical histories the participants reported. Original processing notes: Reference gene primers were amplified, and this amplification served to estimate nucleated cell counts. Sequencing was performed with immunoSEQ multiplex PCR; in TCRdb, only in-frame clones are kept and a portion is missing. V and J calls and clone size are copied from that table; D and trimming were computed from the DNA. The sample lists approximately 270,000 clones, approximately 90% occurring once.

This chain links TRBV28 with TRBJ2-1; D is uncertain. The source of this sequence is a woman in her 30s with acute COVID-19. The source material was PBMCs or T cells enriched from blood (not recorded which). The CDR3 protein is CASSLELVYNEQFF. CDR3 sequence (DNA): TGTGCCAGCAGTTTAGAGCTAGTGTACAATGAGCAGTTCTTC.